The 21 T cell receptor beta chains presented below share a single source sample, sequenced in a study of T cell responses to AZD1222 COVID-19 vaccine. Here immunoSEQ multiplex PCR was the method, and the copy in TCRdb shows in-frame clones only, minus some. The sample has approximately 150,000 clones, more than 80% seen once. The sequencing used peripheral blood, collected on day 0 of MenACWY control vaccination. These receptors were obtained from an adult in good health.

This chain links TRBV20-1 with TRBJ2-7; possibly TRBD1 or TRBD2 for D (5 bases each). The CDR3 has 14 amino acids. Germline V gene lookup returns CDR1 DFQATT and CDR2 SNEGSKA (reference sequence). Trimming pared 3 bases from V and 3 bases from J, leaving 15 bases between. CDR3 amino acids: CSASPPGRIYEQYF. CDR3 DNA sequence: TGCAGTGCTAGTCCACCGGGACGGATCTACGAGCAGTACTTC.

With regard to this clone: The junction departs from the called germline gene at one end, perhaps through a read error. The chain uses TRBV12-3 or TRBV12-4 and TRBJ1-2; D perhaps matches TRBD1 (5 bases). The CDR3 runs to 13 residues. The CDR3 reads CASRLGTNYGYTF. CDR3 DNA: TGTGCCAGCAGGTTAGGGACGAACTATGGCTACACCTTC.

V and J are TRBV6-4 and TRBJ2-1, with TRBD2 matching 9 bases. Germline CDR1 and CDR2: MRHNA and SNTAGT. This CDR3 is 15 amino acids long. Losses at the gene ends were 5 bases for V and 1 base for J; bases not matched to a gene: 3. Written as DNA, the CDR3 is TGTGCCAGCAGTCCAGCGGGAGGATCCTACAATGAGCAGTTCTTC. It specifies CASSPAGGSYNEQFF.

The chain carries TRBV15 and TRBJ2-5; TRBD1 is a possible D gene (6 bases). Germline V gene lookup returns CDR1 LNHNV and CDR2 YYDKDF (reference sequence). Trimming left V 0 bases short and J 2 bases short, with 16 bases between. The CDR3 runs 17 residues. The CDR3 is CATSREVPGVGQETQYF. The CDR3, as DNA: TGTGCCACCAGCAGAGAGGTTCCAGGGGTGGGTCAAGAGACCCAGTACTTC.

V usage is TRBV4-2 and J usage is TRBJ1-5; no firm D call. Between the trimmed V and J ends, which lost 3 bases and 4 bases, there was a span of 7 bases. Germline loops: CDR1 LGHNA, CDR2 YNFKEQ. The length of the CDR3 is 13 residues. CDR3 region: CASSQSANQPQHF. The CDR3 region has the DNA TGTGCCAGCAGCCAGTCAGCAAATCAGCCCCAGCATTTT.

The rearrangement uses TRBV18 and TRBJ1-5, with 11 bases fitting TRBD1. This CDR3 contains 18 residues. V lost 3 bases to trimming and J lost 0 bases; unmatched junction nucleotides: 7. The germline V gene encodes CDR1 KGHSH and CDR2 LQKENI. This CDR3 is CASSPDRGPRDSNQPQHF. The DNA of the CDR3 is TGTGCCAGCTCACCGGACAGGGGGCCTAGGGATAGCAATCAGCCCCAGCATTTT.

This rearrangement joins TRBV28 to TRBJ2-1, with D hard to call. CDR3 length equals 15 residues. The germline V gene encodes CDR1 MDHEN and CDR2 SYDVKM. The V end lost 3 bases, the J end lost 4 bases, and 13 bases lay between the germline ends. The CDR3 spells CASSFRLYGYNEQFF. The CDR3 DNA reads TGTGCCAGCAGTTTCCGGTTGTACGGATACAATGAGCAGTTCTTC. Using reference TRBV28 and TRBJ2-1 for the parts outside the CDR3, the full variable domain is DVKVTQSSRYLVKRTGEKVFLECVQDMDHENMFWYRQDPGLGLRLIYFSYDVKMKEKGDIPEGYSVSREKKERFSLILESASTNQTSMYLCASSFRLYGYNEQFFGPGTRLTVL.

V and J are TRBV9 and TRBJ2-7, with 9 bases fitting TRBD2. V was pared by 4 bases and J by 2 bases, with 7 bases of the junction left unmatched. The CDR3 length is 15 residues. Germline CDR1 is SGDLS and CDR2 is YYNGEE. CDR3 region: CASSPGLALAYEQYF. Written as DNA, the CDR3 is TGTGCCAGCAGCCCTGGACTAGCGCTAGCCTACGAGCAGTACTTC.

V gene TRBV6-5 combines with J gene TRBJ1-1; D possibly corresponds to TRBD1 (5 bases). Trimming shortened V by 6 bases and J by 2 bases, and 10 bases separated the two germline ends. CDR1 and CDR2 (germline): MNHEY, SVGAGI. The CDR3 spans 13 residues. The CDR3 coding sequence is TGTGCCAGCAGGGGGGTAGGAAACACTGAAGCTTTCTTT. Its protein product is CASRGVGNTEAFF.

The CDR3 DNA sequence: TGTGCCACCAGTGATTTGGGGGACAGGGCGAGGGGGGAAAAACTGTTTTTT. Translated, it gives CATSDLGDRARGEKLFF. The chain uses TRBV24-1 and TRBJ1-4, with 9 bases identical to TRBD1. Germline V CDR1 and CDR2: KGHDR, SFDVKD. V lost 0 bases, J lost 8 bases, and 9 bases stayed unmatched. This CDR3 region has 17 residues.

The rearrangement joins TRBV19 to TRBJ1-2; perhaps TRBD1 as D (5 bases). V was clipped by 10 bases and J by 5 bases, with 17 bases between them. CDR1 LNHDA and CDR2 SQIVND come from the germline V gene (reference sequence). CDR3 length: 13 amino acids. CDR3 nucleotides: TGTGCCACCCAAGAGACAGCGGGGTATGGCTACACCTTC. Amino acids: CATQETAGYGYTF.

Only one count was recorded for this clone. This chain connects TRBV9 to TRBJ2-5; tentative D call: TRBD1 (6 bases). This CDR3 has 14 amino acids. Between the trimmed V and J ends, which lost 0 bases and 7 bases, there was a span of 13 bases. Germline CDR1 SGDLS, CDR2 YYNGEE. The chain's CDR3 is CASSVVSGEGTQYF. DNA of the CDR3: TGTGCCAGCAGCGTAGTCTCAGGGGAAGGGACCCAGTACTTC.

The chain has TRBV19 and TRBJ1-2, with 7 positions matching TRBD1. This CDR3 is 13 amino acids long. Germline V lookup: CDR1 LNHDA, CDR2 SQIVND (reference sequence). The trim removed 6 bases at V and 2 bases at J, leaving 3 bases unmatched. The CDR3 sequence: CASRGQPNYGYTF. DNA of the CDR3: TGTGCCAGTAGGGGACAGCCGAACTATGGCTACACCTTC.

The chain couples TRBV7-2 to TRBJ2-1; D is perhaps TRBD2 (6 bases). The V gene's germline CDR1 is SGHTA and CDR2 FQGNSA. This CDR3 spans 18 amino acids. The germline V and J ends were trimmed by 1 base and 5 bases, with 21 bases remaining between them. DNA for the CDR3: TGTGCCAGCAGCTTAGTCCCTCCGGGGCGGGAAAGGAACAATGAGCAGTTCTTC. Encoded protein: CASSLVPPGRERNNEQFF. Together with reference TRBV7-2 and TRBJ2-1, the CDR3 gives the full variable domain: GAGVSQSPSNKVTEKGKDVELRCDPISGHTALYWYRQSLGQGLEFLIYFQGNSAPDKSGLPSDRFSAERTGGSVSTLTIQRTQQEDSAVYLCASSLVPPGRERNNEQFFGPGTRLTVL.

The chain is built from TRBV18 and TRBJ1-1; D is ambiguous. Trimming shortened V by 3 bases and J by 7 bases, and 12 bases separated the two germline ends. Germline V gene data show CDR1 as KGHSH and CDR2 as LQKENI. The CDR3 loop spans 13 amino acids. CDR3 nucleotides: TGTGCCAGCTCACCCAGGAGGCAGAATGAAGCTTTCTTT. Amino acids: CASSPRRQNEAFF.

V gene TRBV19 combines with J gene TRBJ1-2, with D perhaps matching TRBD1 (5 bases). The CDR3 runs 16 residues. Germline values: CDR1 LNHDA, CDR2 SQIVND (reference sequence). With 3 bases removed from V and 3 bases from J, the gap between germline ends came to 17 bases. CDR3 nucleotides: TGTGCCAGTAGTATTTCCAGGGCAATCCGATACTATGGCTACACCTTC. Amino acid sequence: CASSISRAIRYYGYTF.

The rearrangement uses TRBV12-5 and TRBJ1-1; D gene uncertain. The germline gives CDR1 LGHNT, CDR2 FRNRAP. With 4 bases removed from V and 4 bases from J, the gap between germline ends came to 16 bases. The CDR3 is made up of 15 amino acids. The CDR3 nucleotides read TGTGCTAGTGGTTCTACATCCCTGCACGGCACTGAAGCTTTCTTT. It is translated as CASGSTSLHGTEAFF.

The V call is TRBV2, the J call TRBJ2-7; 9 bases match TRBD1. The J segment lost 5 bases and the V segment lost 4 bases, leaving 0 bases of the junction unmatched. The CDR3 is 12 residues long. Per germline, CDR1 SNHLY and CDR2 FYNNEI. The CDR3 loop is CASSGDRDEQYF. The CDR3 DNA sequence: TGTGCCAGCAGTGGGGACAGGGACGAGCAGTACTTC.

This clone was counted a single time. This chain joins TRBV9 and TRBJ1-6; 10 positions agree with TRBD1. Unmatched junction bases numbered 5, after V lost 4 bases and J lost 10 bases. This CDR3 is 14 amino acids long. Per the germline V gene, CDR1 is SGDLS and CDR2 is YYNGEE. The CDR3 sequence is CASSQGQGRSPLHF. CDR3 sequence (DNA): TGTGCCAGCAGCCAGGGACAGGGGAGATCACCCCTCCACTTT.

The chain employs TRBV28 and TRBJ2-1; D might be TRBD1 (6 bases). Germline V lookup: CDR1 MDHEN, CDR2 SYDVKM. The CDR3 is made up of 15 amino acids. The V end lost 3 bases, the J end lost 7 bases, and 16 bases lay between the germline ends. CDR3 DNA: TGTGCCAGCAGTTTGACTTCGACAGGCTTAAATGAGCAGTTCTTC. Encoded protein: CASSLTSTGLNEQFF. Full variable domain (missing parts from reference TRBV28 and TRBJ2-1): DVKVTQSSRYLVKRTGEKVFLECVQDMDHENMFWYRQDPGLGLRLIYFSYDVKMKEKGDIPEGYSVSREKKERFSLILESASTNQTSMYLCASSLTSTGLNEQFFGPGTRLTVL.

The chain recombines TRBV6-5 with TRBJ1-2; 7 nucleotides match TRBD1. Germline V CDR1 and CDR2: MNHEY, SVGAGI. The CDR3 loop spans 16 amino acids. V was clipped by 0 bases and J by 1 base; unmatched bases: 5. CDR3 protein: CASSYSIGTVNYGYTF. The CDR3 bases are TGTGCCAGCAGTTACTCGATTGGGACAGTTAACTATGGCTACACCTTC.